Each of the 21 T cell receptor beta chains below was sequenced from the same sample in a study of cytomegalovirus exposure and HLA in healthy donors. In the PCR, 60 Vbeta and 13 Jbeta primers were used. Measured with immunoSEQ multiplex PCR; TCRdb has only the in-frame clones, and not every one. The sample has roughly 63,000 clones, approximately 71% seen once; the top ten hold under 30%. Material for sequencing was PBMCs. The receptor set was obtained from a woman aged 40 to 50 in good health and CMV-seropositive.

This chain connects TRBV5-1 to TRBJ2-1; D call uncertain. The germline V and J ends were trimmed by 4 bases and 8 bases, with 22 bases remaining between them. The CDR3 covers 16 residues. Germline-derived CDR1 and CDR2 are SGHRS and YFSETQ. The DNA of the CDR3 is TGCGCCAGCAGCCCAACATCGACGCGCGGCATCGATGAGCAGTTCTTC. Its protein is CASSPTSTRGIDEQFF.

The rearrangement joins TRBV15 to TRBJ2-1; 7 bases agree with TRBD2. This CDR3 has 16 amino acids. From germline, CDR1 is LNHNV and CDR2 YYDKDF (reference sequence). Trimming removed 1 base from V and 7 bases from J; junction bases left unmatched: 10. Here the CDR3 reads CATSRVPGLGGNEQFF. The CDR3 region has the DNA TGTGCCACCAGCAGAGTTCCTGGTCTCGGGGGGAATGAGCAGTTCTTC.

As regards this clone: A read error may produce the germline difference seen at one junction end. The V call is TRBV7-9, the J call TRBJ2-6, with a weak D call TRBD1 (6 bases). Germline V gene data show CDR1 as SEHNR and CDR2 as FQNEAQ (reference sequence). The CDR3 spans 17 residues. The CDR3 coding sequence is TGTTCCAGCGCGAAGGACAGTGCGATCTCTGGGGCCAACGTCCTGACTTTC. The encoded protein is CSSAKDSAISGANVLTF.

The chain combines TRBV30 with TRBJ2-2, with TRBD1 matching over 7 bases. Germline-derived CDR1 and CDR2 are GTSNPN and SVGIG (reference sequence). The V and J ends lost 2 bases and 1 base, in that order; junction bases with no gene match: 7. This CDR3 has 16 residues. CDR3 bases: TGTGCCTGGAGTCAGAACAGGGGCCTGAACACCGGGGAGCTGTTTTTT. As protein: CAWSQNRGLNTGELFF. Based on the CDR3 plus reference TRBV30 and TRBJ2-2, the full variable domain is SQTIHQWPATLVQPVGSPLSLECTVEGTSNPNLYWYRQAAGRGLQLLFYSVGIGQISSEVPQNLSASRPQDRQFILSSKKLLLSDSGFYLCAWSQNRGLNTGELFFGEGSRLTVL.

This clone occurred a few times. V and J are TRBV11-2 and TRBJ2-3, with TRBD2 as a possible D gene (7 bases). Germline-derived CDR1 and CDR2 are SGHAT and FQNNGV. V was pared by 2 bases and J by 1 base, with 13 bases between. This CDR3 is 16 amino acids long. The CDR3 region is CASSLLGGGRTDTQYF. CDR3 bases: TGTGCCAGCAGCTTATTAGGGGGGGGCCGCACAGATACGCAGTATTTT.

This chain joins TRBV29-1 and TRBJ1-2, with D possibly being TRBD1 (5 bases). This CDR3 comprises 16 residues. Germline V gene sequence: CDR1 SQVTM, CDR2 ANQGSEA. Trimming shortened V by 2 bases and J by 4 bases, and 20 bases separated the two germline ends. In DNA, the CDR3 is TGCAGCGTTGAAAAGGGGATTTCAGGGCCGGGCTATGGCTACACCTTC. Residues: CSVEKGISGPGYGYTF.

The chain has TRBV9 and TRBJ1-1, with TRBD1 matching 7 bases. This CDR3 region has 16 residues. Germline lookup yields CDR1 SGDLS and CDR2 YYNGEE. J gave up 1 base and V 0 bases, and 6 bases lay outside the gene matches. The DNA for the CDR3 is TGTGCCAGCAGCGTAGCCCCCGGGACAGCGAACACTGAAGCTTTCTTT. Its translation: CASSVAPGTANTEAFF. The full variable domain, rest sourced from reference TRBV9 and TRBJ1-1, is DSGVTQTPKHLITATGQRVTLRCSPRSGDLSVYWYQQSLDQGLQFLIQYYNGEERAKGNILERFSAQQFPDLHSELNLSSLELGDSALYFCASSVAPGTANTEAFFGQGTRLTVV.

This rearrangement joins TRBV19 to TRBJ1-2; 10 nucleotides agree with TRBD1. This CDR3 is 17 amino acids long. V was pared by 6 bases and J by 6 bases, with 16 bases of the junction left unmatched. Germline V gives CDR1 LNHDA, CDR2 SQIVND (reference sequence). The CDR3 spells CASRPSIYRDRGHGYTF. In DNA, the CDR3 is TGTGCCAGTAGGCCATCCATTTACCGGGACAGGGGACATGGCTACACCTTC.

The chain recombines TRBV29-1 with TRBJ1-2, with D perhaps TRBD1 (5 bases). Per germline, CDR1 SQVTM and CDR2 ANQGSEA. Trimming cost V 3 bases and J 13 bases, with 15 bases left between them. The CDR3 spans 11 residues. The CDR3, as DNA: TGCAGCGTTGAGTTCGGGGGATCGCGCACCTTC. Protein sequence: CSVEFGGSRTF.

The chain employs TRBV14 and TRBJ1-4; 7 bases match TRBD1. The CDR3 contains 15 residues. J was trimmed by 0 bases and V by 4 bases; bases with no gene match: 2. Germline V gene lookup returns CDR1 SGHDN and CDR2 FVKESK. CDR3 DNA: TGTGCCAGCAGCCCTGACAGGGCAACTAATGAAAAACTGTTTTTT. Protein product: CASSPDRATNEKLFF.

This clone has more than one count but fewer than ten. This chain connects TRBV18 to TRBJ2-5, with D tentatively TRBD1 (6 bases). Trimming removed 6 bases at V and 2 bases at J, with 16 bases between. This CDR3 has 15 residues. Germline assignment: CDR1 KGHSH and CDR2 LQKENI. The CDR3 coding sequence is TGTGCCAGCTCTCGCCGGGACACCTCACAAGAGACCCAGTACTTC. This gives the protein CASSRRDTSQETQYF. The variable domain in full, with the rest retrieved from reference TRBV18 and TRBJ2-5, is NAGVMQNPRHLVRRRGQEARLRCSPMKGHSHVYWYRQLPEEGLKFMVYLQKENIIDESGMPKERFSAEFPKEGPSILRIQQVVRGDSAAYFCASSRRDTSQETQYFGPGTRLLVL.

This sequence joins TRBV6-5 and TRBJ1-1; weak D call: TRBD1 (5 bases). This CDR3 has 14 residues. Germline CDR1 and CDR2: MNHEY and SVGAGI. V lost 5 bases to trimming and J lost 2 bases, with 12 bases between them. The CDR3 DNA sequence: TGTGCCAGCAGTGTCGGTAGGGGTAACACTGAAGCTTTCTTT. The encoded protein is CASSVGRGNTEAFF.

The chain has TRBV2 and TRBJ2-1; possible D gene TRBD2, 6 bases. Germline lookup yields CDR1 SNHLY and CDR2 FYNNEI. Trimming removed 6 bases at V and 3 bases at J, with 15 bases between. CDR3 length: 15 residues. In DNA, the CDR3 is TGTGCCAGCAGATCCAGGGTCGGGGGCTACAATGAGCAGTTCTTC. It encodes CASRSRVGGYNEQFF.

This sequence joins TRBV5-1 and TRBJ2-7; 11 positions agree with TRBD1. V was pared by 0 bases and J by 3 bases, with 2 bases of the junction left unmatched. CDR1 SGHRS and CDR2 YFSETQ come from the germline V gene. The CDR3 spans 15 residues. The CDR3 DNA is TGCGCCAGCAGCTTGGGGGGACAGGGGGTCTACGAGCAGTACTTC. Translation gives CASSLGGQGVYEQYF.

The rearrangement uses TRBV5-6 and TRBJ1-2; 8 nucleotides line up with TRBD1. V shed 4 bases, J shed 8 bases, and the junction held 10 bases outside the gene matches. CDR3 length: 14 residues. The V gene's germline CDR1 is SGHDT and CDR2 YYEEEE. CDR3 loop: CASSGADRGEGYTF. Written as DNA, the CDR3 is TGTGCCAGCAGCGGAGCTGACAGGGGAGAAGGCTACACCTTC.

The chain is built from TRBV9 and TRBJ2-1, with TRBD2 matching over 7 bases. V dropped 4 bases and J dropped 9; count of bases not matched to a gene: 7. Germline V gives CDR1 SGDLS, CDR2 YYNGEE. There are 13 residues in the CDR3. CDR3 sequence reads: CASSLWGGSEQFF. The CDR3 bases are TGTGCCAGCAGCCTCTGGGGGGGTAGTGAGCAGTTCTTC.

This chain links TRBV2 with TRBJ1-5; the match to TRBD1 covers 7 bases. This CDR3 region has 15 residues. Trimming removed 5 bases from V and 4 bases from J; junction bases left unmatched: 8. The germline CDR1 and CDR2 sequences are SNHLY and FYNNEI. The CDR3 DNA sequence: TGTGCCAGCAGTACAAATACAGGGGTTAATCAGCCCCAGCATTTT. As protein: CASSTNTGVNQPQHF.

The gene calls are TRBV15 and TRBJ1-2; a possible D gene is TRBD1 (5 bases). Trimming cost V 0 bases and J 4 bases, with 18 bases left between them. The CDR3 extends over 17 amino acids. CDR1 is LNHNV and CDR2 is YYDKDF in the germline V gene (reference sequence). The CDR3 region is CATSRDLGPSNPYGYTF. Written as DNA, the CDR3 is TGTGCCACCAGCAGAGATTTGGGGCCAAGTAATCCCTATGGCTACACCTTC.

The CDR3 DNA reads TGTGCCAGCAGGCCCGACAGGGAACTCTCCTACGAGCAGTACTTC. Translation: CASRPDRELSYEQYF. The V call is TRBV27, the J call TRBJ2-5, with TRBD1 matching 7 bases. The J call is in doubt because the DNA end fits TRBJ2-7 better. The CDR3 spans 15 residues. Germline loops: CDR1 MNHEY, CDR2 SMNVEV (reference sequence).

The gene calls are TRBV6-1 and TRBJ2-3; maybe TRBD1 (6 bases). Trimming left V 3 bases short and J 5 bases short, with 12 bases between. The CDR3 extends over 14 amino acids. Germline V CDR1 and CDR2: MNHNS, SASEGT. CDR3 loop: CASSDSTGKDTQYF. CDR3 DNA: TGTGCCAGCAGTGATTCGACAGGCAAAGATACGCAGTATTTT.

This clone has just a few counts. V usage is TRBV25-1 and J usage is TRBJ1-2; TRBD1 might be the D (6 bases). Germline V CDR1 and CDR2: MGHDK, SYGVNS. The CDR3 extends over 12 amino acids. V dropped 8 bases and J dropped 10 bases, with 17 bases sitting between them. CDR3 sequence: CASGWGGKDYTF. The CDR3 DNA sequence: TGTGCCAGCGGCTGGGGGGGCAAGGACTACACCTTC.